The 22 T cell receptor beta chains reported below all come from one sample, sequenced in a study of technical replicates of blood from a few donors. Measured with immunoSEQ multiplex PCR; TCRdb has only the in-frame clones, and not every one. The sample yields 85,000 to 95,000 clones, 90% to 97% seen once. The sequenced sample was T cells isolated from PBMCs. The source of these receptors is a human donor in good health.

The genes are TRBV10-1 and TRBJ1-5; D might be TRBD1 (5 bases). In germline, CDR1 is WNHNN, CDR2 SYGVQD (reference sequence). The CDR3 has 14 residues. Trimming shortened V by 8 bases and J by 7 bases, and 18 bases separated the two germline ends. The CDR3 loop is CASGTPLGGQPQHF. The CDR3 DNA reads as TGCGCCAGCGGAACACCTCTTGGGGGGCAGCCCCAGCATTTT.

In nucleotides, the CDR3 is TGTGCCAGCAGTGCATACCGGAATGAAAAACTGTTTTTT. The encoded protein is CASSAYRNEKLFF. The V gene is TRBV2, the J gene TRBJ1-4, with unresolved D. Trimming took off 4 bases at V and 5 bases at J, with 8 bases between the two ends. This CDR3 is 13 amino acids long. In germline, CDR1 is SNHLY, CDR2 FYNNEI. The whole variable domain, remainder taken from reference TRBV2 and TRBJ1-4, is EPEVTQTPSHQVTQMGQEVILRCVPISNHLYFYWYRQILGQKVEFLVSFYNNEISEKSEIFDDQFSVERPDGSNFTLKIRSTKLEDSAMYFCASSAYRNEKLFFGSGTQLSVL.

The chain carries TRBV9 and TRBJ2-3; 8 positions match TRBD2. CDR1 SGDLS and CDR2 YYNGEE come from the germline V gene. The J segment lost 1 base and the V segment lost 0 bases, leaving 4 bases of the junction unmatched. This CDR3 region has 16 residues. The CDR3 loop is CASSVERGRGTDTQYF. The CDR3 DNA reads as TGTGCCAGCAGCGTAGAGCGGGGGAGGGGCACAGATACGCAGTATTTT.

V usage is TRBV5-4 and J usage is TRBJ2-2; possible D gene TRBD2, 5 bases. Per germline, CDR1 SGHNT and CDR2 YYREEE (reference sequence). Trimming cost V 5 bases and J 6 bases, with 14 bases left between them. The CDR3 has 14 residues. The CDR3 protein is CASRDPSRPGELFF. The DNA of the CDR3 is TGTGCCAGCAGAGACCCTAGCAGGCCCGGGGAGCTGTTTTTT.

The rearrangement uses TRBV7-2 and TRBJ2-7; 11 bases are shared with TRBD2. The V gene end was trimmed by 5 bases and the J gene end by 5 bases; junction bases not matched to a gene: 8. The CDR3 runs 15 residues. CDR1 is SGHTA and CDR2 is FQGNSA in the germline V gene. CDR3 sequence reads: CASSLLAGEVNEQYF. Here the CDR3 DNA reads TGTGCCAGCAGCCTACTAGCGGGAGAGGTCAACGAGCAGTACTTC.

This clone occurred once. The chain has TRBV9 and TRBJ2-7, with 7 bases lining up with TRBD2. The junction had 16 bases not matched to a gene; V was cut back by 4 bases and J by 9 bases. Germline-derived CDR1 and CDR2 are SGDLS and YYNGEE. This CDR3 spans 15 amino acids. Here the CDR3 DNA reads TGTGCCAGCAGCCCATCCTCTGGGGAGGGAGTCGGGCAGTACTTC. It translates to CASSPSSGEGVGQYF. The full variable domain, in which reference TRBV9 and TRBJ2-7 provide the parts outside the CDR3, is DSGVTQTPKHLITATGQRVTLRCSPRSGDLSVYWYQQSLDQGLQFLIQYYNGEERAKGNILERFSAQQFPDLHSELNLSSLELGDSALYFCASSPSSGEGVGQYFGPGTRLTVT.

The CDR3 sequence is CASSPQDRGVETQYF. The CDR3 DNA reads as TGTGCCAGCAGCCCCCAAGACAGGGGGGTGGAGACCCAGTACTTC. The chain combines TRBV7-6 with TRBJ2-5; TRBD1 aligns across 9 bases. The J segment lost 5 bases and the V segment lost 5 bases, leaving 9 bases of the junction unmatched. This CDR3 region has 15 residues. Germline V CDR1 and CDR2: SGHVS, FNYEAQ.

The chain carries TRBV4-1 and TRBJ1-5, with TRBD1 identical over 8 bases. The CDR3 spans 18 residues. CDR1 is MGHRA, CDR2 YSYEKL, per germline. The junction had 11 bases not matched to a gene; V was cut back by 3 bases and J by 1 base. The CDR3 DNA is TGCGCCAGCAGCCACCCCCCGACAGGGGTAGGGAGCAATCAGCCCCAGCATTTT. This translates into CASSHPPTGVGSNQPQHF.

This clone was observed a single time. The chain has TRBV4-3 and TRBJ2-3; D remains ambiguous. CDR1 and CDR2 (germline): LGHNA, YSLEER. Trimming removed 0 bases at V and 6 bases at J, with 22 bases between. There are 18 residues in the CDR3. CDR3 residues: CASSQEDRTTLEADTQYF. In DNA, the CDR3 is TGCGCCAGCAGCCAAGAAGACCGAACCACTTTGGAAGCGGATACGCAGTATTTT.

This rearrangement joins TRBV2 to TRBJ1-5; TRBD1 is a possible D gene (6 bases). The CDR3 extends over 13 amino acids. V lost 4 bases and J lost 3, with 7 bases in between. The germline CDR1 and CDR2 sequences are SNHLY and FYNNEI. Here the CDR3 reads CASSGTANQPQHF. Here the CDR3 DNA reads TGTGCCAGCAGTGGGACAGCCAATCAGCCCCAGCATTTT.

In nucleotides, the CDR3 is TGTGCCAGCCGTCCCCTGGACTACGACAATGAGCAGTTCTTC. Protein sequence: CASRPLDYDNEQFF. The chain joins TRBV27 to TRBJ2-1; a weak D match, TRBD2 (6 bases). The V end lost 8 bases, the J end lost 5 bases, and 16 bases lay between the germline ends. CDR3 length: 14 residues. Germline-derived CDR1 and CDR2 are MNHEY and SMNVEV (reference sequence).

The chain uses TRBV6-1 and TRBJ1-1; 7 bases are a match to TRBD1. The CDR3 has 13 residues. V trimming: 4 bases; J trimming: 4 bases; junction bases outside the gene matches: 3. Germline V gene lookup returns CDR1 MNHNS and CDR2 SASEGT. The DNA for the CDR3 is TGTGCCAGCAGTGTGGGACAGTCCACTGAAGCTTTCTTT. Amino acids: CASSVGQSTEAFF.

A note on this clone: The CDR3 does not close with the conserved phenylalanine or tryptophan, likely indicating a read error. The DNA is left out, because the CDR3 cannot be placed on it with certainty; the CDR3 is given as TCRdb lists it. The V call is TRBV6-5, the J call TRBJ2-7; the table's D call TRBD2 went unverified against the DNA. The V gene's germline CDR1 is MNHEY and CDR2 SVGAGI. The CDR3 adds up to 10 amino acids, both ends counted. The CDR3 protein is CATHRYGSVG.

The chain employs TRBV21-1 and TRBJ2-1; the D call of TRBD2 is as the table states it, not checked on the DNA. TRBV21-1 is described as a pseudogene. The CDR3 is 17 residues long. The CDR3 DNA follows: TGTGCCAGCAGCAAAGAAGATGATCCTGTCAAGAGCAATGAGCAGTTCTTC. Amino acids: CASSKEDDPVKSNEQFF.

The genes are TRBV19 and TRBJ2-1; TRBD2 aligns across 12 bases. This CDR3 has 18 residues. CDR1 is LNHDA and CDR2 is SQIVND in the germline V gene (reference sequence). V lost 4 bases to trimming and J lost 6 bases; unmatched junction nucleotides: 13. CDR3 nucleotides: TGTGCCAGTAGTAAATCGAGGGGGTTGACTAGCGGGAGCAATGAGCAGTTCTTC. Translating gives CASSKSRGLTSGSNEQFF.

The chain combines TRBV28 with TRBJ2-7, with D perhaps TRBD1 (7 bases). The CDR3 is 15 amino acids. Germline CDR1 reads MDHEN; CDR2 reads SYDVKM. V was cut by 7 bases and J by 5 bases, with 21 bases left in between. In nucleotides, the CDR3 is TGTGCCAGCACCGGAACTCGGGGGACAGTGGACGAGCAGTACTTC. Residues: CASTGTRGTVDEQYF.

This clone is a singleton in its sample. The V call is TRBV19, the J call TRBJ2-1; 7 bases agree with TRBD2. With V trimmed by 5 bases and J by 9 bases, 10 bases remained unmatched. The CDR3 is 14 residues long. Germline loops: CDR1 LNHDA, CDR2 SQIVND (reference sequence). The CDR3 sequence: CASSAGDFVSEQFF. CDR3 DNA: TGTGCCAGTAGTGCGGGGGATTTCGTTAGTGAGCAGTTCTTC.

The V call is TRBV27, the J call TRBJ2-5; TRBD2 is a possible D gene (5 bases). Trimming took 2 bases from V and 4 from J, leaving 11 bases between them. This CDR3 region has 14 residues. In germline, CDR1 is MNHEY, CDR2 SMNVEV (reference sequence). This CDR3 reads CASSLLEGRETQYF. CDR3 nucleotides: TGTGCCAGCAGTTTACTAGAGGGCCGAGAGACCCAGTACTTC.

This clone was seen just once. V usage is TRBV2 and J usage is TRBJ1-1, with 9 bases aligning to TRBD1. V was pared by 4 bases and J by 7 bases, with 7 bases of the junction left unmatched. This CDR3 has 14 residues. Germline CDR1 is SNHLY and CDR2 is FYNNEI. CDR3 sequence: CASSGTGGVSEAFF. The CDR3 nucleotides are TGTGCCAGCAGTGGTACAGGGGGCGTTAGTGAAGCTTTCTTT.

A single count supports this clone. The rearrangement uses TRBV9 and TRBJ2-6; D perhaps matches TRBD1 (5 bases). The V gene lost 3 bases and the J gene lost 2 bases, with 12 bases spanning the gap. The CDR3 sequence is 16 residues long. Germline values: CDR1 SGDLS, CDR2 YYNGEE. DNA of the CDR3: TGTGCCAGCAGCGACATGACAGTGGCTGGGGCCAACGTCCTGACTTTC. Translating gives CASSDMTVAGANVLTF.

The gene calls are TRBV27 and TRBJ1-1; D perhaps matches TRBD1 (5 bases). Trimming left V 2 bases short and J 3 bases short, with 7 bases between. The germline gives CDR1 MNHEY, CDR2 SMNVEV (reference sequence). The CDR3 is made up of 13 amino acids. CDR3 DNA: TGTGCCAGCAGTTTAAAGGGGCACACTGAAGCTTTCTTT. Protein product: CASSLKGHTEAFF.

The V and J genes are TRBV4-1 and TRBJ2-1, with D possibly matching TRBD2 (6 bases). With 4 bases removed from V and 0 bases from J, the gap between germline ends came to 16 bases. This CDR3 spans 17 amino acids. Per the germline V gene, CDR1 is MGHRA and CDR2 is YSYEKL. In nucleotides, the CDR3 is TGCGCCAGCAGCCTCAAGGCGGGAACGGTCTCCTACAATGAGCAGTTCTTC. Protein sequence: CASSLKAGTVSYNEQFF.